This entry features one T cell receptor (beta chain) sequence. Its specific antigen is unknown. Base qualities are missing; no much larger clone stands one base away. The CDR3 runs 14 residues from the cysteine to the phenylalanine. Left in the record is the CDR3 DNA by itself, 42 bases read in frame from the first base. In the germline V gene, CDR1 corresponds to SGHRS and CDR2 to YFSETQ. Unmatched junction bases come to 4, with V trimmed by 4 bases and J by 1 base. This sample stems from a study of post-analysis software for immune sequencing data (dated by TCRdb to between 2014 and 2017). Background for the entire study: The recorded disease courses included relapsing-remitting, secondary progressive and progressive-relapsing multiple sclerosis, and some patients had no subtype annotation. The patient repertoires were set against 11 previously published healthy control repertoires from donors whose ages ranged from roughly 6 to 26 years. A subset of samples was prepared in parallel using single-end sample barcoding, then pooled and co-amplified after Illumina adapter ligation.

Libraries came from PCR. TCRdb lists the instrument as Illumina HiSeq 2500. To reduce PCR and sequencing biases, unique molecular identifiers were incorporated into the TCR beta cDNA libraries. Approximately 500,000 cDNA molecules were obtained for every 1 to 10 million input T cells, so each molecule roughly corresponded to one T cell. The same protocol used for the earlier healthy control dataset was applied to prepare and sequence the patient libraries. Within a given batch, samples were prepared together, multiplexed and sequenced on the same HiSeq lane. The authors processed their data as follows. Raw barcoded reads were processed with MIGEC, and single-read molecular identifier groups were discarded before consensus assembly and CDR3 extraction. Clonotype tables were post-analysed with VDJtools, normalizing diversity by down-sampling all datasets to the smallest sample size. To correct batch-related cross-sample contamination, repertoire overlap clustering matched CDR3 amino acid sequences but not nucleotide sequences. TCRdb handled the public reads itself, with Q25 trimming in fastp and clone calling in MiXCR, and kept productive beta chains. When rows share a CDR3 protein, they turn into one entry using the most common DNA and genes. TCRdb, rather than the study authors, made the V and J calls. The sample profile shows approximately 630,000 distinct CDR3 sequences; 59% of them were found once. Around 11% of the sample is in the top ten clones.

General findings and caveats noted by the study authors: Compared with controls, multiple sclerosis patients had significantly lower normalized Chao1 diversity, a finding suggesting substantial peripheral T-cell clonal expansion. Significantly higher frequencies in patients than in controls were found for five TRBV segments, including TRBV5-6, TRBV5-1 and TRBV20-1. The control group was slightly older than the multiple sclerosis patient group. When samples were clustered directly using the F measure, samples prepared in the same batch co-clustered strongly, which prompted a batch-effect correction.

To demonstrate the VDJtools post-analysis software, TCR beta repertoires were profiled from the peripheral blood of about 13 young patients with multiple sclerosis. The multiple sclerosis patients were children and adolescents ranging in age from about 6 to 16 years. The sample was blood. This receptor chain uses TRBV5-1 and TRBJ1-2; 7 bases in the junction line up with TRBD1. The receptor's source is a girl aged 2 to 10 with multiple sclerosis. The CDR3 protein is CASSIGTVNYGYTF. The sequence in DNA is TGCGCCAGCAGCATTGGGACAGTTAACTATGGCTACACCTTC.